Listed here are 29 T cell receptor beta chains from one sample, sequenced in a study of blood T cell repertoires in COVID-19. Sequencing was performed with immunoSEQ multiplex PCR; in TCRdb, only in-frame clones are kept and a portion is missing. This sample has more than 200,000 clones; 80% to 90% occur once, and the top ten carry 2.2%. What was sequenced was peripheral blood. These receptors all stem from a woman aged 45-65 years with acute or convalescent COVID-19.

The chain uses TRBV5-5 and TRBJ2-2; TRBD2 aligns across 10 bases. From germline, CDR1 is SGHKS and CDR2 YYEKEE (reference sequence). V was pared by 4 bases and J by 4 bases, with 10 bases of the junction left unmatched. The CDR3 has 17 residues. The CDR3 loop is CASSPTWASGSTGELFF. CDR3 bases: TGTGCCAGCAGCCCGACTTGGGCTAGCGGGAGCACCGGGGAGCTGTTTTTT. Full variable domain (missing parts from reference TRBV5-5 and TRBJ2-2): DAGVTQSPTHLIKTRGQQVTLRCSPISGHKSVSWYQQVLGQGPQFIFQYYEKEERGRGNFPDRFSARQFPNYSSELNVNALLLGDSALYLCASSPTWASGSTGELFFGEGSRLTVL.

The chain couples TRBV7-6 to TRBJ2-7; perhaps TRBD1 as D (6 bases). Trimming took 1 base from V and 0 from J, leaving 13 bases between them. Germline V gives CDR1 SGHVS, CDR2 FNYEAQ. This CDR3 is built from 16 residues. CDR3 in DNA: TGTGCCAGCAGCTTAGTTTACGCAGGGGACTCCTACGAGCAGTACTTC. Translation gives CASSLVYAGDSYEQYF.

J is TRBJ1-2 and V is TRBV27; weak D call: TRBD1 (5 bases). The CDR3 runs 14 residues. With 2 bases removed from V and 2 bases from J, the gap between germline ends came to 9 bases. Germline V gene lookup returns CDR1 MNHEY and CDR2 SMNVEV (reference sequence). The CDR3 DNA is TGTGCCAGCAGTTTAGGGGGGTTCAACTATGGCTACACCTTC. Translation: CASSLGGFNYGYTF.

This chain links TRBV5-1 with TRBJ1-1, with 7 bases aligning to TRBD1. In germline, CDR1 is SGHRS, CDR2 YFSETQ. Germline trimming cut 4 bases from V and 4 bases from J; bases unmatched to any gene: 7. This CDR3 has 14 residues. CDR3 protein: CASSLGQEGTEAFF. CDR3 nucleotide sequence: TGCGCCAGCAGCCTCGGACAGGAGGGCACTGAAGCTTTCTTT.

The chain combines TRBV5-1 with TRBJ1-2, with D possibly matching TRBD1 (5 bases). CDR3 length equals 15 residues. Trimming removed 3 bases from V and 6 bases from J, with 18 bases in between. CDR1 is SGHRS and CDR2 is YFSETQ in the germline V gene. DNA of the CDR3: TGCGCCAGCAGCTCCCAGGGACTTCCCCAGGATGGCTACACCTTC. Translated: CASSSQGLPQDGYTF.

Here the CDR3 reads CASSDPGNNSPLHF. Written as DNA, the CDR3 is TGTGCCAGCAGTGACCCCGGGAATAATTCACCCCTCCACTTT. This chain connects TRBV6-1 to TRBJ1-6; D ambiguous. In germline, CDR1 is MNHNS, CDR2 SASEGT. Trimming stripped 3 bases from V and 5 bases from J, with 8 bases between. The CDR3 is 14 amino acids.

V and J are TRBV7-2 and TRBJ2-2, with TRBD2 as a possible D gene (6 bases). V was cut by 0 bases and J by 6 bases, with 8 bases left in between. Germline V gene data show CDR1 as SGHTA and CDR2 as FQGNSA. The CDR3 runs 14 residues. CDR3 protein: CASSLALAPGELFF. The DNA of the CDR3 is TGTGCCAGCAGCTTAGCACTAGCTCCCGGGGAGCTGTTTTTT.

V gene TRBV30 combines with J gene TRBJ1-1; D ambiguous. CDR3 length: 12 amino acids. Trimming pared 4 bases from V and 9 bases from J, leaving 15 bases between. CDR1 and CDR2 from the germline V gene are GTSNPN and SVGIG (reference sequence). Written as DNA, the CDR3 is TGTGCCTGGAAGGAGACCAAGCCTAAAGCTTTCTTT. Translated, it gives CAWKETKPKAFF.

The chain carries TRBV6-1 and TRBJ1-5, with unresolved D. Germline V gives CDR1 MNHNS, CDR2 SASEGT. V dropped 0 bases and J dropped 0 bases, with 3 bases sitting between them. This CDR3 is 14 amino acids long. The CDR3 nucleotides are TGTGCCAGCAGTGAAGCGTATAGCAATCAGCCCCAGCATTTT. It specifies CASSEAYSNQPQHF.

The J gene is TRBJ2-2, the V gene TRBV9, with TRBD2 identical over 10 bases. This CDR3 spans 17 amino acids. Germline loops: CDR1 SGDLS, CDR2 YYNGEE. Trimming took 4 bases from V and 7 from J; bases not matched to a gene: 13. The CDR3, as DNA: TGTGCCAGCAGCCCACCGGGGCTAGCGGGAGATGTCGGGGAGCTGTTTTTT. Encoded protein: CASSPPGLAGDVGELFF.

This clone has just a few counts. The chain combines TRBV19 with TRBJ1-4; tentatively, D is TRBD1 (6 bases). Germline CDR1 LNHDA, CDR2 SQIVND (reference sequence). Between the trimmed V and J ends, which lost 5 bases and 2 bases, there was a span of 12 bases. The CDR3 loop spans 15 amino acids. Written as DNA, the CDR3 is TGTGCCAGTAGTGGGCCCAGGGGTACTAATGAAAAACTGTTTTTT. This translates into CASSGPRGTNEKLFF. Using reference TRBV19 and TRBJ1-4 for the parts outside the CDR3, the full variable domain is DGGITQSPKYLFRKEGQNVTLSCEQNLNHDAMYWYRQDPGQGLRLIYYSQIVNDFQKGDIAEGYSVSREKKESFPLTVTSAQKNPTAFYLCASSGPRGTNEKLFFGSGTQLSVL.

The rearrangement uses TRBV27 and TRBJ1-1; 7 nucleotides align to TRBD1. From germline, CDR1 is MNHEY and CDR2 SMNVEV (reference sequence). Unmatched junction bases numbered 7, after V lost 7 bases and J lost 2 bases. The CDR3 contains 14 residues. The CDR3 protein is CASTRQGHNTEAFF. CDR3 sequence (DNA): TGTGCCAGCACAAGACAGGGCCACAACACTGAAGCTTTCTTT.

In its sample, this clone was seen once. The chain has TRBV10-2 and TRBJ2-7, with TRBD1 matching 8 bases. The ends lost 10 bases at V and 2 bases at J; junction bases unmatched: 4. Germline CDR1 WSHSY, CDR2 SAAADI. This CDR3 has 12 amino acids. The CDR3 loop is CATGQGPYEQYF. The CDR3 DNA reads TGCGCCACAGGACAGGGCCCCTACGAGCAGTACTTC.

The chain recombines TRBV19 with TRBJ2-1; 11 bases are a match to TRBD2. Germline-derived CDR1 and CDR2 are LNHDA and SQIVND (reference sequence). Germline trimming cut 3 bases from V and 10 bases from J; bases unmatched to any gene: 5. The CDR3 is made up of 14 amino acids. CDR3 DNA sequence: TGTGCCAGTAGTATTGGTCTAGCGGGAGGAGAGCAGTTCTTC. As protein: CASSIGLAGGEQFF. Together with reference TRBV19 and TRBJ2-1, the CDR3 gives the full variable domain: DGGITQSPKYLFRKEGQNVTLSCEQNLNHDAMYWYRQDPGQGLRLIYYSQIVNDFQKGDIAEGYSVSREKKESFPLTVTSAQKNPTAFYLCASSIGLAGGEQFFGPGTRLTVL.

This rearrangement joins TRBV27 to TRBJ2-3; TRBD1 might be the D (6 bases). Germline CDR1 is MNHEY and CDR2 is SMNVEV (reference sequence). The ends were cut back, 5 bases at V and 5 bases at J, with 17 bases in the middle. This CDR3 has 15 residues. The CDR3 DNA reads as TGTGCCAGCAGTGGGGGCGCCGGACGGGAAGATACGCAGTATTTT. Translated: CASSGGAGREDTQYF.

The chain recombines TRBV4-1 with TRBJ1-1; 10 bases line up with TRBD1. This CDR3 has 18 residues. The V and J ends lost 2 bases and 0 bases, in that order; junction bases with no gene match: 9. CDR1 MGHRA and CDR2 YSYEKL come from the germline V gene. The CDR3 loop reads CASSQTSGTGAMNTEAFF. The CDR3 DNA is TGCGCCAGCAGCCAAACATCCGGGACAGGGGCCATGAACACTGAAGCTTTCTTT.

This rearrangement joins TRBV5-4 to TRBJ2-2; 8 nucleotides line up with TRBD1. The CDR3 is 15 amino acids. From germline, CDR1 is SGHNT and CDR2 YYREEE (reference sequence). J gave up 4 bases and V 5 bases, and 7 bases lay outside the gene matches. CDR3 protein: CASSQTGVGTGELFF. CDR3 sequence (DNA): TGTGCCAGCAGTCAGACAGGGGTGGGCACCGGGGAGCTGTTTTTT.

V usage is TRBV11-3 and J usage is TRBJ1-6, with 7 positions matching TRBD1. This CDR3 has 16 amino acids. With 3 bases clipped from V and 5 bases from J, the junction kept 7 bases outside the gene matches. Germline-derived CDR1 and CDR2 are SGHNT and YENEEA. DNA of the CDR3: TGTGCCAGCAGCTTGACAGGGACGAGCCATAATTCACCCCTCCACTTT. Amino acid sequence: CASSLTGTSHNSPLHF.

This sequence joins TRBV6-5 and TRBJ1-6; the match to TRBD1 covers 7 bases. The CDR3 is made up of 13 amino acids. Per germline, CDR1 MNHEY and CDR2 SVGAGI. V lost 6 bases to trimming and J lost 9 bases; unmatched junction nucleotides: 5. CDR3 sequence: CASRGQKVSPLHF. CDR3 coding DNA: TGTGCCAGCAGGGGACAGAAAGTTTCACCCCTCCACTTT.

This sequence joins TRBV7-3 and TRBJ2-5, with 11 bases lining up with TRBD1. Germline V gives CDR1 SGHTA, CDR2 FQGTGA. The CDR3 is 15 residues long. The V and J ends lost 3 bases and 4 bases, in that order; junction bases with no gene match: 4. CDR3 bases: TGTGCCAGCAGCTTGGGACAGGGGGATCTAGAGACCCAGTACTTC. Translated: CASSLGQGDLETQYF.

The chain combines TRBV4-1 with TRBJ2-3, with 8 bases aligning to TRBD2. CDR1 is MGHRA and CDR2 is YSYEKL in the germline V gene. The CDR3 length is 16 residues. Trimming took 1 base from V and 6 from J; bases not matched to a gene: 9. CDR3 DNA sequence: TGCGCCAGCAGCCAAGGGACTAGCCCCTTTTCCGATACGCAGTATTTT. Its protein is CASSQGTSPFSDTQYF.

The chain couples TRBV11-2 to TRBJ2-7; 8 positions agree with TRBD1. Germline CDR1 reads SGHAT; CDR2 reads FQNNGV. The CDR3 sequence is 15 residues long. V lost 5 bases and J lost 2; bases outside the gene matches: 8. The CDR3 loop is CASSPSDRAAYEQYF. DNA for the CDR3: TGTGCCAGCAGCCCCTCGGACAGGGCCGCCTACGAGCAGTACTTC.

A remark on this clone: A junction boundary mismatches the germline segment, possibly from a read error. The V gene is TRBV24-1, the J gene TRBJ2-7; TRBD1 matches 8 bases. CDR1 is KGHDR and CDR2 is SFDVKD in the germline V gene. This CDR3 has 15 amino acids. The DNA for the CDR3 is TGTGCCACCAGTGCTGTCCCGGGACAGGAATCTTGGGTAAGCTTC. Protein product: CATSAVPGQESWVSF.

The CDR3 region is CASSRVTGIYNEQFF. The CDR3 nucleotides are TGTGCCAGCAGCCGCGTTACAGGGATCTACAATGAGCAGTTCTTC. V is TRBV14 and J is TRBJ2-1; D might be TRBD1 (6 bases). The V gene lost 4 bases and the J gene lost 3 bases, with 13 bases spanning the gap. The germline gives CDR1 SGHDN, CDR2 FVKESK. CDR3 length: 15 amino acids.

The chain employs TRBV7-3 and TRBJ2-1, with a weak D call TRBD2 (6 bases). The CDR3 covers 14 residues. CDR1 SGHTA and CDR2 FQGTGA come from the germline V gene. Trimming left V 5 bases short and J 4 bases short, with 12 bases between. CDR3 DNA sequence: TGTGCCAGCAGCACCTCCGGGAGATACAATGAGCAGTTCTTC. The encoded protein is CASSTSGRYNEQFF.

V is TRBV7-9 and J is TRBJ1-2, with a weak D call TRBD1 (6 bases). The CDR3 sequence is 13 residues long. Germline CDR1 is SEHNR and CDR2 is FQNEAQ (reference sequence). V dropped 5 bases and J dropped 8 bases, with 15 bases sitting between them. The CDR3 DNA reads TGTGCCAGCAGCACTTCTACAGGGCACGGCTACACCTTC. Its protein product is CASSTSTGHGYTF.

V is TRBV7-2 and J is TRBJ1-1; 7 bases map to TRBD1. This CDR3 has 13 amino acids. Per germline, CDR1 SGHTA and CDR2 FQGNSA. V shed 5 bases and J 4 bases; nucleotides not matched to a gene: 4. In nucleotides, the CDR3 is TGTGCCAGCAGCCCAGGACAGGTCACTGAAGCTTTCTTT. This translates into CASSPGQVTEAFF.

The V and J genes are TRBV24-1 and TRBJ2-2, with D possibly being TRBD1 (6 bases). The CDR3 has 15 residues. Per germline, CDR1 KGHDR and CDR2 SFDVKD. Trimming cost V 3 bases and J 7 bases, with 14 bases left between them. The CDR3 loop is CATSDPGTLSGELFF. DNA of the CDR3: TGTGCCACCAGTGATCCCGGGACACTAAGCGGGGAGCTGTTTTTT.

The gene calls are TRBV11-2 and TRBJ1-4; 8 bases align to TRBD1. The length of the CDR3 is 16 residues. The germline V gene encodes CDR1 SGHAT and CDR2 FQNNGV. V lost 5 bases to trimming and J lost 2 bases; unmatched junction nucleotides: 7. This chain's CDR3 is CASSPGGTGTNEKLFF. The CDR3 DNA sequence: TGTGCCAGCAGCCCCGGGGGGACAGGTACTAATGAAAAACTGTTTTTT.